This T cell receptor beta chain was observed in a study of blood T cell repertoires in COVID-19. Study-level information: Material from acute and convalescent COVID-19 was sourced from the United States, Italy and Spain. PBMCs, B-cell-depleted T cells, or T cells provided the cDNA or gDNA that made up the material.

Losses at the gene ends were 4 bases for V and 4 bases for J; bases not matched to a gene: 2. Germline CDR1 is SEHNR and CDR2 is FQNEAQ (reference sequence). CDR3 length: 13 amino acids. Authors' methods: The authors estimated nucleated cell counts from reference gene primer amplification. The protocol was immunoSEQ multiplex PCR, while the TCRdb copy is restricted to in-frame clones and leaves out a portion. V, J and clone size reflect that table, while D and trimming were determined from the DNA. The sample holds about 94,000 clones, around 87% seen once. This chain uses TRBV7-9 with TRBJ2-5, with TRBD2 matching over 8 bases. The sequenced sample consisted of peripheral blood. The TCR originated in a woman aged 80 or over with acute or convalescent COVID-19. CDR3 amino acids: CASSSSGGETQYF. The CDR3 nucleotides are TGTGCCAGCAGCTCGAGCGGGGGAGAGACCCAGTACTTC.